This T cell receptor beta chain originates from a study of cytomegalovirus exposure and HLA in healthy donors. Overall study: Earlier findings included roughly 120 million unique TCR beta sequences obtained from around 180 million T cells. 81% of 300 to 450 genotyped donors fell in the Caucasian-associated ancestry cluster. General study results and limits: Apparent HLA restriction characterized most CMV-associated TCR beta chains in a later analysis. Rare sequences made up most TCRs, while some public TCRs were found in many donors.

The CDR3 totals 14 residues. Trimming at V came to 4 bases and at J to 5 bases, leaving 4 bases not matched to a gene. Germline values: CDR1 SQVTM, CDR2 ANQGSEA. PCR primers comprised 60 Vbeta and 13 Jbeta primers. The data were produced by immunoSEQ multiplex PCR, yet TCRdb's version contains in-frame clones alone and is incomplete. Of more than 150,000 clones in the sample, roughly nine tenths are singletons; the top ten hold over 0.2%. A word on this clone: Its antigen is currently unknown.

J is TRBJ2-7 and V is TRBV29-1; 14 bases line up with TRBD2. The sequencing input was PBMCs. The receptor's source is a girl under three years old in good health and CMV-seronegative. Here the CDR3 reads CSVVGTSGSHEQYF. For the CDR3, the DNA is TGCAGCGTTGTAGGGACTAGCGGGAGCCACGAGCAGTACTTC.